The present entry profiles one TCR beta chain with its context. This record comes from a study of shared clonotypes between healthy human individuals. Study-wide background: In total, the donors were a couple of women and a few men aged 18 to 49. There were three CD4 naive, three CD4 memory, two CD8 naive and one CD8 memory plates per donor.

CDR3 length equals 15 residues. CDR1 is LNHDA and CDR2 is SQIVND in the germline V gene (reference sequence). J gave up 1 base and V 6 bases, and 7 bases lay outside the gene matches. CD8 cells classed as naive were CD45RO-negative and positively selected for CCR7, excluding terminally differentiated effector memory CD45RA+ cells. Roughly 200 ng DNA, tens of thousands of T cell genomes, went into each sorted-subset replicate PCR. As handled by the study authors: In the immunoSEQ data, sequences were junction-only and lacked quality scores, so filtering differed. TCRdb's table, derived via immunoSEQ multiplex PCR, lists solely in-frame clones and lacks some. That table is the source of V, J and clone size, and D and trimming were worked out from the DNA. Among about 2.1 million clones, about 94% were seen once, and the ten largest hold about 1.7%.

The TCR sequence derives from a man aged 18 to 30 in good health. Some clones in this sample may be carry-over from other donors' samples. The chain links TRBV19 to TRBJ2-7; 9 positions match TRBD1. Sequencing was carried out using naive CD8+ T cells from PBMCs. DNA for the CDR3: TGTGCCAGTAGGACTACAGGGGGCGGTTCCTACGAGCAGTACTTC. Its translation: CASRTTGGGSYEQYF.